This T cell receptor beta chain was recovered during a study of T cell responses to AZD1222 COVID-19 vaccine. Broader study findings: Two AZD1222 administrations were followed by greater Spike-specific TCR breadth and depth. Among spike-specific TCRs, nearly half reportedly target unmutated variant regions.

The protocol was immunoSEQ multiplex PCR, while the TCRdb copy is restricted to in-frame clones and leaves out a portion. The table lists roughly 150,000 clones, approximately 90% of them singletons, with approximately 2% in the top ten. CDR1 SGDLS and CDR2 YYNGEE come from the germline V gene. The CDR3 sequence is 15 residues long. Trimming took 4 bases from V and 2 from J, leaving 14 bases between them. This clone was counted a single time. Its antigen remains unknown. This specimen was peripheral blood, taken 28 days after the second AZD1222 dose. The chain recombines TRBV9 with TRBJ2-3, with D possibly being TRBD2 (6 bases). This TCR came from an adult who received the AZD1222 COVID-19 vaccine. The CDR3 spells CASSPQGLYTDTQYF. Here the CDR3 DNA reads TGTGCCAGCAGCCCCCAGGGACTTTACACAGATACGCAGTATTTT.